This T cell receptor (beta chain) was observed in a study of blood T cell repertoires in COVID-19. Germline loops: CDR1 SGHRS, CDR2 YFSETQ. The CDR3 extends over 17 amino acids. Trimming took 4 bases from V and 1 from J; bases not matched to a gene: 10. This clone was detected once. TCRdb's copy holds only in-frame clones and misses some; the assay was immunoSEQ multiplex PCR. The table includes fewer than 130,000 clones, roughly 82% detected once. The source of this sequence is a woman aged 60-75 years with acute or convalescent COVID-19. The sample comprised peripheral blood. The chain couples TRBV5-1 to TRBJ2-2; TRBD2 agrees at 7 bases. CDR3: CASSRASGTMNTGELFF. The CDR3 coding sequence is TGCGCCAGCAGCCGAGCTTCCGGGACTATGAACACCGGGGAGCTGTTTTTT. Filled out from reference TRBV5-1 and TRBJ2-2, the complete variable domain reads KAGVTQTPRYLIKTRGQQVTLSCSPISGHRSVSWYQQTPGQGLQFLFEYFSETQRNKGNFPGRFSGRQFSNSRSEMNVSTLELGDSALYLCASSRASGTMNTGELFFGEGSRLTVL.